This record looks at one T cell receptor beta chain sequence and its context. Its antigen is not yet known. A much larger clone lies a single base off, so this may be a read error. A patient counted as having stable Graves' hyperthyroidism if no progression to ophthalmopathy occurred over 18 months of follow-up. Hyperthyroidism patients were newly diagnosed, with disease duration under 2 months, and aged 18 to 65 years. Patients with uncontrolled infections, other autoimmune diseases, pregnancy or lactation were excluded. Diagnoses were based on clinical symptoms, serum thyroxine and TRAb, thyroid ultrasound and orbital computed tomography. PBMCs were isolated from approximately 10 ml of fresh peripheral blood by Ficoll-Paque density gradient centrifugation. Total RNA was extracted using Trizol reagent, and RNA quality was assessed on an Agilent 2100 Bioanalyzer. Unmatched junction bases come to 4, with V trimmed by 7 bases and J by 4 bases. Inclusive of the bounding cysteine and phenylalanine, the CDR3 is 13 residues long. CDR3 DNA is the only sequence kept; it has 39 bases, read in frame from the first base. The germline V gene (reference sequence) gives CDR1 as GTSNPN and CDR2 as SVGIG.

The data were taken from a study of T cells in Graves' hyperthyroidism and ophthalmopathy (dated by TCRdb to about 2019). For the wider study: Peripheral blood was sampled at the time of initial diagnosis, prior to any treatment. To identify distinguishing TCR V-J signatures, a discovery cohort of about 100 patients was used, comprising 43 with Graves' ophthalmopathy and 55 to 65 with stable Graves' hyperthyroidism. Whether ophthalmopathy could be predicted prospectively was tested in an independent validation cohort made up of roughly 20 hyperthyroidism patients plus 17 patients who later progressed to ophthalmopathy. The 100 or so discovery patients were divided at random into training and test sets in a 7:3 ratio. In roughly six Graves' hyperthyroidism patients, the study also compared T-cell repertoires from thyroid tissue with T-cell repertoires from blood. Following sampling, methimazole starting at 30 mg daily was given to hyperthyroidism patients, and high-dose intravenous methylprednisolone was given to ophthalmopathy patients. TCR Vbeta CDR3 sequencing of 135 peripheral blood samples (roughly 41 ophthalmopathy, roughly 72 hyperthyroidism and some 17 progressor patients) is reported in the paper. Results and caveats for the whole study, not just this receptor: In validation, the model predicted progression to ophthalmopathy a median of around 6.5 months before onset, with roughly 70% sensitivity and roughly 72% specificity. A model built on a 13 V-J signature distinguished ophthalmopathy from stable hyperthyroidism, reaching around 88% sensitivity and 81.08% specificity in cross-validation and 80%/75% in testing. Sample size was not statistically predetermined, and investigators were not blinded to group allocation. Blood samples also contained most of the expanded thyroid clonotypes (frequency above 0.001), which suggests that blood repertoires may reflect thyroid immune responses.

TCR beta CDR3 regions were amplified from RNA transcripts. The TCR CDR3 was subjected to a first round of RT-PCR using the HTBI primer set and the Qiagen OneStep RT-PCR kit. The libraries were constructed in a second round of multiplex PCR and then size-selected and purified. The libraries were sequenced on an Illumina HiSeq2000 using paired-end 100 bp reads. In the authors' own workflow: SOAPnuke was used to process the raw data, removing reads that contained adapters or uncalled bases, had a mean Phred below 15, or lacked an exact match to the constant primer or identifier. COPE v1.2.5 was used to merge the high-quality paired reads, and each unique nucleotide sequence was defined as a clonotype. MiTCR v1.1 was used to align the clonotypes against IMGT TRBV, TRBD and TRBJ reference segments. Only V-J combinations with frequency above 0.0001, covering about 99% of repertoires, were analysed. A TCS score was defined as the ratio between F50 (clonal expansion) and ExV (chaos), using BLOSUM62-based TCRdist between CDR3 peptides within each V-J. Welch's t-statistics and random forest reduced 500 to 650 V-J features to 10 to 15, which were used in a naive Bayes classifier (R e1071). The raw public reads went through TCRdb reprocessing: fastp at Q25, MiXCR clone calling, in-frame beta chains kept. Every distinct CDR3 protein forms one entry, paired with its most common genes and DNA. These V and J calls derive from TCRdb rather than the authors' analysis. For this sample the table gives about 380,000 distinct CDR3 sequences, of which 14% were detected only once. 11% of the sample is taken by the ten largest.

Sequencing input: blood. Recombination connected TRBV30 to TRBJ2-1, and TRBD2 matches 10 of the central bases. The source is a woman aged 60-75 years with Graves' hyperthyroidism. CDR3 protein: CAYGTSEYNEQFF. The nucleotide sequence reads as follows: TGTGCCTATGGGACTAGCGAGTACAATGAGCAGTTCTTC.